These 18 T cell receptor beta chains share one sample of origin, sequenced in a study of T cell responses to AZD1222 COVID-19 vaccine. Sequencing was performed with immunoSEQ multiplex PCR; in TCRdb, only in-frame clones are kept and a portion is missing. The table has 100,000 to 150,000 clones, around 86% seen once. The sample in question was peripheral blood, obtained on day 0 of AZD1222 vaccination. The receptors were gathered from an adult in good health.

The J gene is TRBJ2-5, the V gene TRBV3-1 (or the pseudogene TRBV3-2), with 7 bases aligning to TRBD2. Germline CDR1 reads LGHDT; CDR2 reads YNNKEL (reference sequence). This CDR3 has 16 amino acids. The V gene end was trimmed by 7 bases and the J gene end by 2 bases; junction bases not matched to a gene: 13. The CDR3 DNA follows: TGTGCCAGCACCCGATTCCGACGGGGGGTTCAAGAGACCCAGTACTTC. It is translated as CASTRFRRGVQETQYF.

The chain employs TRBV6-1 and TRBJ1-5, with D possibly TRBD1 on 5 matching bases. Germline CDR1 MNHNS, CDR2 SASEGT. This CDR3 is built from 14 residues. Trimming took off 2 bases at V and 7 bases at J, with 12 bases between the two ends. The chain's CDR3 is CASSEFRAGQPQHF. Here the CDR3 DNA reads TGTGCCAGCAGTGAATTCAGGGCCGGGCAGCCCCAGCATTTT.

V is TRBV29-1 and J is TRBJ2-7; D might be TRBD1 (7 bases). Germline V gene sequence: CDR1 SQVTM, CDR2 ANQGSEA. Trimming shortened V by 4 bases and J by 1 base, and 14 bases separated the two germline ends. CDR3 length equals 14 residues. The CDR3 bases are TGCAGCGTTGGGGCAGGGGGGATTTCCTACGAGCAGTACTTC. Translated, it gives CSVGAGGISYEQYF.

The chain joins TRBV3-1 (or the pseudogene TRBV3-2) to TRBJ2-5; D not resolved. The CDR3 spans 19 residues. Trimming removed 0 bases at V and 3 bases at J, with 23 bases between. Germline assignment: CDR1 LGHDT and CDR2 YNNKEL (reference sequence). Here the CDR3 DNA reads TGTGCCAGCAGCCAAGAATGGGTTACGGGCCGGCGGCCAAAAGAGACCCAGTACTTC. Residues: CASSQEWVTGRRPKETQYF.

CDR3 sequence reads: CAWNPNTGELFF. The CDR3 bases are TGTGCCTGGAACCCGAACACCGGGGAGCTGTTTTTT. The chain uses TRBV30 and TRBJ2-2; the D is unclear. The V end lost 4 bases, the J end lost 0 bases, and 3 bases lay between the germline ends. The CDR3 covers 12 residues. Germline CDR1 is GTSNPN and CDR2 is SVGIG (reference sequence).

V usage is TRBV7-8 and J usage is TRBJ1-1; D unresolved. The germline V and J ends were trimmed by 7 bases and 3 bases, with 18 bases remaining between them. The CDR3 loop spans 15 amino acids. Germline V gene sequence: CDR1 SGHVS, CDR2 FQNEAQ. The DNA of the CDR3 is TGTGCCAGCACTTCAAACTGGGTCAGTGACACTGAAGCTTTCTTT. This translates into CASTSNWVSDTEAFF.

This chain joins TRBV5-1 and TRBJ1-1; a weak D match, TRBD1 (6 bases). The germline V and J ends were trimmed by 4 bases and 0 bases, with 19 bases remaining between them. CDR1 is SGHRS, CDR2 YFSETQ, per germline. The CDR3 loop spans 17 amino acids. The CDR3 loop is CASSPQPTGLMNTEAFF. CDR3 in DNA: TGCGCCAGCAGCCCCCAACCGACAGGACTCATGAACACTGAAGCTTTCTTT.

V is TRBV27 and J is TRBJ1-3; unclear D gene. This CDR3 spans 14 amino acids. Trimming left V 8 bases short and J 1 base short, with 12 bases between. The germline CDR1 and CDR2 sequences are MNHEY and SMNVEV (reference sequence). The CDR3 sequence is CASREGSSGNTIYF. The CDR3 coding sequence is TGTGCCAGCCGCGAGGGTTCATCTGGAAACACCATATATTTT.

In its sample, this clone was seen once. V gene TRBV6-5 combines with J gene TRBJ1-1; D gene ambiguous. This CDR3 has 14 amino acids. The germline V gene has CDR1 MNHEY and CDR2 SVGAGI. Trimming shortened V by 2 bases and J by 5 bases, and 12 bases separated the two germline ends. The CDR3, as DNA: TGTGCCAGCAGTTACGATCTGGGGTGGACTGAAGCTTTCTTT. Its translation: CASSYDLGWTEAFF.

The genes are TRBV7-9 and TRBJ1-1; D gene uncertain. The CDR3 covers 13 residues. Trimming cost V 3 bases and J 4 bases, with 9 bases left between them. Germline V gives CDR1 SEHNR, CDR2 FQNEAQ (reference sequence). The CDR3 region has the DNA TGTGCCAGCAGCTTGATCGAGAGCACTGAAGCTTTCTTT. This gives the protein CASSLIESTEAFF.

V and J are TRBV27 and TRBJ1-2; no clear D. CDR1 is MNHEY, CDR2 SMNVEV, per germline (reference sequence). The V end lost 6 bases, the J end lost 5 bases, and 13 bases lay between the germline ends. There are 13 residues in the CDR3. The CDR3 here is CASSPTEEYGYTF. As DNA, the CDR3 is TGTGCCAGCAGCCCTACGGAGGAGTATGGCTACACCTTC.

V is TRBV4-1 and J is TRBJ2-2, with D hard to call. V was shortened by 1 base and J by 4 bases, with 16 bases between the two germline ends. The CDR3 has 17 residues. CDR1 and CDR2 from the germline V gene are MGHRA and YSYEKL. The CDR3 sequence is CASSQANRGFSTGELFF. CDR3 in DNA: TGCGCCAGCAGCCAAGCCAATAGAGGATTCTCCACCGGGGAGCTGTTTTTT.

CDR3 sequence (DNA): TGTGCCAGCAGCCGGGTGTCAGGGGCGGCCTATGGCTACACCTTC. Its translation: CASSRVSGAAYGYTF. This chain links TRBV3-1 (or the pseudogene TRBV3-2) with TRBJ1-2; tentatively, D is TRBD1 (6 bases). The germline V gene has CDR1 LGHDT and CDR2 YNNKEL (reference sequence). CDR3 size: 15 residues. Trimming stripped 4 bases from V and 4 bases from J, with 16 bases between.

This clone was counted once. The rearrangement joins TRBV25-1 to TRBJ1-6; TRBD1 matches 7 bases. The CDR3 contains 17 residues. Germline assignment: CDR1 MGHDK and CDR2 SYGVNS. The ends lost 4 bases at V and 3 bases at J; junction bases unmatched: 9. DNA for the CDR3: TGTGCCAGCAGTGGCAAGGGACAGACATTCTATAATTCACCCCTCCACTTT. It encodes CASSGKGQTFYNSPLHF.

This sequence joins TRBV27 and TRBJ1-5; tentatively, D is TRBD1 (6 bases). In germline, CDR1 is MNHEY, CDR2 SMNVEV (reference sequence). CDR3 length: 14 amino acids. V was trimmed by 4 bases and J by 5 bases, leaving 12 bases between them. As DNA, the CDR3 is TGTGCCAGCAGTTCAGGACAGTCCTATCAGCCCCAGCATTTT. Translating it yields CASSSGQSYQPQHF.

The J gene is TRBJ1-5, the V gene TRBV24-1, with no clear D. Germline V CDR1 and CDR2: KGHDR, SFDVKD. Trimming left V 8 bases short and J 0 bases short, with 10 bases between. The CDR3 spans 14 residues. In DNA, the CDR3 is TGTGCCACCATTTTTTGGTATAGCAATCAGCCCCAGCATTTT. This encodes CATIFWYSNQPQHF.

The V and J genes are TRBV18 and TRBJ1-5; 7 nucleotides align to TRBD1. The ends lost 6 bases at V and 0 bases at J; junction bases unmatched: 8. The CDR3 is 16 amino acids. Germline V gene sequence: CDR1 KGHSH, CDR2 LQKENI. This chain's CDR3 is CASSEGTAISNQPQHF. The CDR3 coding sequence is TGTGCCAGCTCGGAAGGGACAGCTATTAGCAATCAGCCCCAGCATTTT.

This clone was seen a single time. The chain links TRBV9 to TRBJ2-2; D gene unclear. The germline V gene has CDR1 SGDLS and CDR2 YYNGEE. V was clipped by 1 base and J by 2 bases, with 9 bases between them. The CDR3 spans 15 residues. The DNA for the CDR3 is TGTGCCAGCAGCGTATCCTCTGTCAACACCGGGGAGCTGTTTTTT. Its protein is CASSVSSVNTGELFF.